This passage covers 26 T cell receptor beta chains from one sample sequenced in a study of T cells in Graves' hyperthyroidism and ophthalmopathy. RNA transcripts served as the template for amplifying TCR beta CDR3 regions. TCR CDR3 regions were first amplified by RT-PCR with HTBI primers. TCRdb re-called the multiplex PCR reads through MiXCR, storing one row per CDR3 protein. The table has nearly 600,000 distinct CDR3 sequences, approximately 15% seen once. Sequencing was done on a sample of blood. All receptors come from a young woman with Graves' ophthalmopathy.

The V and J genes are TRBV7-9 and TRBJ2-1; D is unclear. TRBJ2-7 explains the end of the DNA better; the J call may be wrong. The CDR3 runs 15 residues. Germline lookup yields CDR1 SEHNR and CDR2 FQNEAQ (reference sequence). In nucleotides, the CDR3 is TGTGCCAGCAGCTTTGGGCCAGCGCGTTACAATGAGCAGTACTTC. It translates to CASSFGPARYNEQYF.

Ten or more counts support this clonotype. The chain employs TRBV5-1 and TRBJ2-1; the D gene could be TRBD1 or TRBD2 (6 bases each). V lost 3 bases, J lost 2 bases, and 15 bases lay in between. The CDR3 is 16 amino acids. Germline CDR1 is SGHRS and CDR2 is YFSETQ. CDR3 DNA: TGCGCCAGCAGCTCGGCGGGACACTCAACCTACAATGAGCAGTTCTTC. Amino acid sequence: CASSSAGHSTYNEQFF.

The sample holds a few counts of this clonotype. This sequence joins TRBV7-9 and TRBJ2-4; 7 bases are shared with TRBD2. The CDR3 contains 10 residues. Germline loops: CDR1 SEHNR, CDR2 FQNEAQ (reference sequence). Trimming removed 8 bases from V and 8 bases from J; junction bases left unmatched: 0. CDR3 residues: CASGGDIQYF. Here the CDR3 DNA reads TGTGCCAGCGGGGGGGACATTCAGTACTTC.

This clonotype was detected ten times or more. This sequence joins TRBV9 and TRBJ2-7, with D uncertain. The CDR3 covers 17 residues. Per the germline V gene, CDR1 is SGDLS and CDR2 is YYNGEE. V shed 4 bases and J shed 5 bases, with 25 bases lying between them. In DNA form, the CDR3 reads TGTGCCAGCAGCCCCCGCTCCCCTATCCTAGGGAAAAACGAGCAGTACTTC. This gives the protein CASSPRSPILGKNEQYF.

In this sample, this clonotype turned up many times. In nucleotides, the CDR3 is TGTGCCAGCAGCTCCTCCGCGTGGGGGAGGGCCGGAACAGATACGCAGTATTTT. It specifies CASSSSAWGRAGTDTQYF. The chain employs TRBV11-3 and TRBJ2-3, with TRBD2 matching 7 bases. CDR1 SGHNT and CDR2 YENEEA come from the germline V gene. Trimming at V came to 4 bases and at J to 3 bases, leaving 16 bases not matched to a gene. The CDR3 totals 18 residues.

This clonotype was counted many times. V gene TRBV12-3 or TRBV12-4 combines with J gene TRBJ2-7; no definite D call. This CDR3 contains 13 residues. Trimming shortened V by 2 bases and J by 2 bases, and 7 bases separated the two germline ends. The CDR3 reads CASSLTETYEQYF. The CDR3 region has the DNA TGTGCCAGCAGTTTAACGGAAACCTACGAGCAGTACTTC.

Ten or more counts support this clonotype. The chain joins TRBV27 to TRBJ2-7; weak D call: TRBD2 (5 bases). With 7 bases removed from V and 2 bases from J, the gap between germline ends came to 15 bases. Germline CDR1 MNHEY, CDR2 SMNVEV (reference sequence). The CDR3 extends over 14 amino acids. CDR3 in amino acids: CASIRRTVPYEQYF. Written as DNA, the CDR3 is TGTGCCAGCATTCGGAGGACTGTCCCCTACGAGCAGTACTTC.

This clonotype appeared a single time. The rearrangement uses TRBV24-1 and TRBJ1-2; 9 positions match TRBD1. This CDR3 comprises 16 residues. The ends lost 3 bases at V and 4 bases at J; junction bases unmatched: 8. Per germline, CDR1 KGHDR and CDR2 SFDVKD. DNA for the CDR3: TGTGCCACCAGTGATCCAGGGACAGGGTCTGCCTATGGCTACACCTTC. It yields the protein CATSDPGTGSAYGYTF.

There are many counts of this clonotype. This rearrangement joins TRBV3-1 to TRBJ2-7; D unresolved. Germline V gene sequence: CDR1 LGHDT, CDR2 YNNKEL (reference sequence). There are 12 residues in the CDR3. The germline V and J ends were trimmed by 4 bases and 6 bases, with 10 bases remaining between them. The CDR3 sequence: CASSLLLSEQYF. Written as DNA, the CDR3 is TGTGCCAGCAGCCTCCTTTTGAGCGAGCAGTACTTC.

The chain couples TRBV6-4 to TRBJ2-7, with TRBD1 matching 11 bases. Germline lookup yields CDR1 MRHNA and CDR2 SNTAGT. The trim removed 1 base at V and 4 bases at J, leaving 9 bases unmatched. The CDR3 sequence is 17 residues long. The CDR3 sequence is CASSDFPRTGGVYEQYF. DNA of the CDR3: TGTGCCAGCAGTGACTTTCCGAGGACAGGGGGCGTATACGAGCAGTACTTC.

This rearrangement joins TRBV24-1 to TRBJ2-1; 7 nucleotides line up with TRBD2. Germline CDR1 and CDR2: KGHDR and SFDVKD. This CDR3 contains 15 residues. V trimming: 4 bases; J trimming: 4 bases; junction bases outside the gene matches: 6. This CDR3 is CATSDAGDYYNEQFF. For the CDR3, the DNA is TGTGCCACCAGTGACGCGGGAGATTATTACAATGAGCAGTTCTTC.

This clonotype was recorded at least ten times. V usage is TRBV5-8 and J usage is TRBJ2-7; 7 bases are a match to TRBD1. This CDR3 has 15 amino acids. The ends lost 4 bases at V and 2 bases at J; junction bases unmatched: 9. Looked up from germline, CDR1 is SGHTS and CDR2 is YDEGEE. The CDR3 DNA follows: TGTGCCAGCAGCCGGGGACAGTTGATCACCTACGAGCAGTACTTC. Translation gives CASSRGQLITYEQYF.

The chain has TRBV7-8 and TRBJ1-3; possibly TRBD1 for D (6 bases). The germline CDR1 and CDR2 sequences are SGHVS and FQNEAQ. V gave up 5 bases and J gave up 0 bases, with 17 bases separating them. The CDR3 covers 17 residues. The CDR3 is CASSPRNRELSGNTIYF. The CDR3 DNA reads TGTGCCAGCAGCCCTCGAAACAGGGAACTCTCTGGAAACACCATATATTTT.

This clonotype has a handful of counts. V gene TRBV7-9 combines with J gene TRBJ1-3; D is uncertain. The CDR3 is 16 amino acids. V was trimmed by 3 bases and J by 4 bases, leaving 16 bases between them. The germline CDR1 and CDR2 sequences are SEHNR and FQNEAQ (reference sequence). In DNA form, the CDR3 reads TGTGCCAGCAGCTTTTACAAAAGGACGGCAGGAAACACCATATATTTT. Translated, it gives CASSFYKRTAGNTIYF.

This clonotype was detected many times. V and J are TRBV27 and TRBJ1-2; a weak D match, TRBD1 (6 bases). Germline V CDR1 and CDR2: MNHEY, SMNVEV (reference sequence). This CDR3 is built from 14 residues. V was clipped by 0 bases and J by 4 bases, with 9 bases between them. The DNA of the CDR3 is TGTGCCAGCAGTTTATCAGCAGGGGCCTATGGCTACACCTTC. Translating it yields CASSLSAGAYGYTF.

The CDR3 DNA reads as TGTGCCAGCAGCCAAGCGGACAGGGGCGAAAAACTGTTTTTT. It translates to CASSQADRGEKLFF. The rearrangement uses TRBV3-1 and TRBJ1-4; TRBD1 aligns across 9 bases. Per the germline V gene, CDR1 is LGHDT and CDR2 is YNNKEL (reference sequence). The CDR3 is 14 amino acids. V was clipped by 1 base and J by 8 bases; unmatched bases: 2.

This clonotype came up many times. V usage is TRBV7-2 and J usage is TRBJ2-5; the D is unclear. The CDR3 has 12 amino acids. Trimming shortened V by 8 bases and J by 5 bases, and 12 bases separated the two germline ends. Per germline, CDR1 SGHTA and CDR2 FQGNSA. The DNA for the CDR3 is TGTGCCAGCGGCAGCCGATGGGAGACCCAGTACTTC. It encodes CASGSRWETQYF.

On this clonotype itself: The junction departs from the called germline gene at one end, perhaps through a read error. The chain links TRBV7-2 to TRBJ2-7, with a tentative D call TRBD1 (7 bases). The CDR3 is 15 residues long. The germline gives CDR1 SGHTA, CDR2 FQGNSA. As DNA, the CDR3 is TGTGCCAGCAGCTTTAATCAGGGGGGCTCCAACGAGCAGTACTTC. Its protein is CASSFNQGGSNEQYF.

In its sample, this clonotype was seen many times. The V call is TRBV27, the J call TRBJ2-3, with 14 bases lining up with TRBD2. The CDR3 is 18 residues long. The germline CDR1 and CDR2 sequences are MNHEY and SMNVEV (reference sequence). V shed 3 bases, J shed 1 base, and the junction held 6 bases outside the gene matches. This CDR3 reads CASSLEGTSGRGTDTQYF. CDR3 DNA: TGTGCCAGCAGTTTGGAGGGGACTAGCGGGAGAGGCACAGATACGCAGTATTTT.

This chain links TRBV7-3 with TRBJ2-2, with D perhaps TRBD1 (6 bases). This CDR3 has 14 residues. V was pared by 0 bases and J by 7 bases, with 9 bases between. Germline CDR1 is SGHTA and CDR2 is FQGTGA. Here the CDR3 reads CASSLTPRGGELFF. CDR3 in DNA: TGTGCCAGCAGCTTAACGCCCAGGGGCGGGGAGCTGTTTTTT.

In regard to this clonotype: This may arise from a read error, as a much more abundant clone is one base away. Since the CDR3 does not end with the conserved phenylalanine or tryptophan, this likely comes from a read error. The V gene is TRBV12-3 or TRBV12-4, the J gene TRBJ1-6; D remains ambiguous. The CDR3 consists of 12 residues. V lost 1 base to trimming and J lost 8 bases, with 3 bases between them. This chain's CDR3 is CASSLEHSPLHL. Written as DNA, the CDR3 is TGTGCCAGCAGTTTAGAGCATTCACCCCTCCACCTT.

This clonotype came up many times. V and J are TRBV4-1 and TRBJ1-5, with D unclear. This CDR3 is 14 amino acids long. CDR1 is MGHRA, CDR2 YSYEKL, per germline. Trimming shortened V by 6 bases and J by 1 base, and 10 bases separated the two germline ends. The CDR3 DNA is TGCGCCAGCAGTCGCGAGAAGAGCAATCAGCCCCAGCATTTT. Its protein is CASSREKSNQPQHF.

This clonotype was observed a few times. The CDR3 coding sequence is TGTGCCAGCAGCCTCCGGGCCAAGGGGACCGGGGAGCTGTTTTTT. Its translation: CASSLRAKGTGELFF. This chain uses TRBV3-1 with TRBJ2-2; a possible D gene is TRBD1 (5 bases). The germline V gene encodes CDR1 LGHDT and CDR2 YNNKEL (reference sequence). V lost 4 bases and J lost 5, with 14 bases in between. The CDR3 runs 15 residues. The complete variable domain, with remaining parts taken from reference TRBV3-1 and TRBJ2-2, reads DTAVSQTPKYLVTQMGNDKSIKCEQNLGHDTMYWYKQDSKKFLKIMFSYNNKELIINETVPNRFSPKSPDKAHLNLHINSLELGDSAVYFCASSLRAKGTGELFFGEGSRLTVL.

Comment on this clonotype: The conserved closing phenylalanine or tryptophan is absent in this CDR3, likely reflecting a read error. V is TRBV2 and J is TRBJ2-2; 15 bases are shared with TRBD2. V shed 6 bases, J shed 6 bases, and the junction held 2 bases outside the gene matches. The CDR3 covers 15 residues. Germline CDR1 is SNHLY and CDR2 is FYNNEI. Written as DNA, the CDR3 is TGTGCCAGCAGGGGACTAGCGGGAGGCGCCGGGGAGCTGTTTCTT. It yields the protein CASRGLAGGAGELFL.

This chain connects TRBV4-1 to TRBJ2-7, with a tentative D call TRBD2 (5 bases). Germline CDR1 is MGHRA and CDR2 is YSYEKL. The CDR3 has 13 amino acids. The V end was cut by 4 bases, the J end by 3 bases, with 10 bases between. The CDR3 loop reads CASSPTRVYEQYF. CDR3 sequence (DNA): TGCGCCAGCAGCCCCACTAGGGTCTACGAGCAGTACTTC.

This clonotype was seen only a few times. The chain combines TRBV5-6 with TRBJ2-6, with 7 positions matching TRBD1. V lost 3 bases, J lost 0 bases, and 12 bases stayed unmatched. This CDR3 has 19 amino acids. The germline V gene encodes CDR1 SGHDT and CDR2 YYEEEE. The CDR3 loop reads CASSSLRQGVRSGANVLTF. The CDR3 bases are TGTGCCAGCAGCTCCCTGCGACAGGGTGTTCGCTCTGGGGCCAACGTCCTGACTTTC.